This T cell receptor beta chain was identified during a study of blood T cells in healthy people across ages. Study observations and caveats: Fewer expanded clones and more diversity marked long-lived versus aged donors.

The CDR3 is 15 amino acids. J was trimmed by 4 bases and V by 6 bases; bases with no gene match: 4. Then a second PCR, running about 7 to 11 cycles, was carried out with a sample-barcoded 5' primer and a J-beta primer mix. Each cDNA molecule was tagged by a template-switch adaptor with 12 random nucleotides. TCRdb itself ran the 5' RACE reads through MiXCR, one entry per CDR3 protein. The table records over a million distinct CDR3 sequences, 40% to 50% of them present only once. There are a few counts of this clonotype. The antigen remains undetermined. Sequenced: blood. This chain connects TRBV12-3 or TRBV12-4 to TRBJ2-2; 11 bases map to TRBD1. The receptor was derived from a woman aged 18-35 years in good health. The CDR3 sequence: CASRLGTGGTGELFF. In DNA, the CDR3 is TGTGCCAGCAGGCTAGGGACAGGGGGCACCGGGGAGCTGTTTTTT.